Listed below are T cell receptor beta chains from one sample, sequenced in a study of blood T cell repertoires in COVID-19. Some clones are missing from TCRdb's copy, which holds only in-frame ones; the method was immunoSEQ multiplex PCR. The sample has almost 400,000 clones; roughly 88% are singletons. The sample consisted of PBMCs or T cells enriched from blood (not recorded which). These receptors originate from a woman aged 25 to 39 with acute COVID-19. Both conserved end residues are part of each CDR3. The D gene is left open where the match is weak.

-	TRBV2	TRBJ1-1	CASTRKTGTEAFF
TRBD1	TRBV28	TRBJ2-7	CASSAPGTGLGQYF
-	TRBV5-1	TRBJ1-1	CASSLVGVGTEAFF
-	TRBV18	TRBJ1-1	CASSPQGQNTEAFF
-	TRBV29-1	TRBJ2-7	CSVTRSLGEQYF
-	TRBV10-3	TRBJ2-1	CAISDVGTYNEQFF
TRBD1	TRBV9	TRBJ2-7	CASSPRDSPYEQYF
TRBD2	TRBV7-9	TRBJ2-1	CASSERGGDEQFF
-	TRBV27	TRBJ1-1	CASSLWAMNTEAFF
-	TRBV5-1	TRBJ1-5	CASSPDSPNQPQHF
TRBD2	TRBV5-1	TRBJ2-7	CASSPGTSSSGEQYF
-	TRBV19	TRBJ1-4	CASRDSLFTEKLFF
-	TRBV7-2	TRBJ1-6	CASSFSPGSGESPLHF
TRBD1	TRBV6-5	TRBJ1-6	CASSYSGGGNSPLHF
-	TRBV5-1	TRBJ2-5	CASSPRGGLGQETQYF
-	TRBV6-5	TRBJ2-2	CASRKQTGELFF
-	TRBV7-2	TRBJ1-1	CASSLSRAMNTEAFF
-	TRBV19	TRBJ1-1	CASNGHRPNTEAFF